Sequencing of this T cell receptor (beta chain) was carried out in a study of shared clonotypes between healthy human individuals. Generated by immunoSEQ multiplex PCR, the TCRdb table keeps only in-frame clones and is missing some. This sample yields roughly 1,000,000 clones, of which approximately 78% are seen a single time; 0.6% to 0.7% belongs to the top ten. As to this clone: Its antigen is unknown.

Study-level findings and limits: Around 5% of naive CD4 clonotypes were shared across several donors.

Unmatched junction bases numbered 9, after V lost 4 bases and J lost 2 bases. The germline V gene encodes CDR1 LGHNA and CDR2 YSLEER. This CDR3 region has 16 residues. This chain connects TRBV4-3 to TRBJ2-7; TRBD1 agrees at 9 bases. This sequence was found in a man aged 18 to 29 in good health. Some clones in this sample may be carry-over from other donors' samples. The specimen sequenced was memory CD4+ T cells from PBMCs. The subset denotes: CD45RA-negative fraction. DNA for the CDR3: TGCGCCAGCAGCCCGCGGAGGGACAGGGATACCTACGAGCAGTACTTC. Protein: CASSPRRDRDTYEQYF.